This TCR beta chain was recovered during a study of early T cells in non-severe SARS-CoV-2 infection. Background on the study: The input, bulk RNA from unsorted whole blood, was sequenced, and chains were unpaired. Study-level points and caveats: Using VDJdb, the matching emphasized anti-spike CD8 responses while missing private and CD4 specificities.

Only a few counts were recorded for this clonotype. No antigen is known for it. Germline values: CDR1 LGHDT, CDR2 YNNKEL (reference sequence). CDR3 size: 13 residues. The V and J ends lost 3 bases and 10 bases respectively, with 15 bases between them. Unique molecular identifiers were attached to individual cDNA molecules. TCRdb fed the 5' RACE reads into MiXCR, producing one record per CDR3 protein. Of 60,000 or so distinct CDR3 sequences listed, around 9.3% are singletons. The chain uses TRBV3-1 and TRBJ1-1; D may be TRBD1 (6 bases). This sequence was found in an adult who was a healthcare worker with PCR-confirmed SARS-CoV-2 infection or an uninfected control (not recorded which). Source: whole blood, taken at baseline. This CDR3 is CASSQPRTDRAFF. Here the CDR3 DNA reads TGTGCCAGCAGCCAGCCGAGGACAGACAGAGCTTTCTTT.